This passage covers 7 T cell receptor beta chains from one sample sequenced in a study of T cells in tumors after PD-1 blockade. The protocol was immunoSEQ multiplex PCR, while the TCRdb copy is restricted to in-frame clones and leaves out a portion. The data contain about 12,000 clones, about 63% of them singletons. The sample was tumor tissue, taken before anti-PD-1 treatment. These receptors were collected from a human donor with basal cell carcinoma.

By share of the sample, this clone is large (0.1 to 1%). The chain links TRBV27 to TRBJ2-3; 7 positions match TRBD2. V shed 5 bases and J 4 bases; nucleotides not matched to a gene: 3. CDR1 is MNHEY and CDR2 is SMNVEV in the germline V gene (reference sequence). CDR3 length equals 13 residues. The CDR3 sequence: CASSIAGADTQYF. The CDR3 region has the DNA TGTGCCAGCAGTATAGCGGGTGCAGATACGCAGTATTTT.

The rearrangement links TRBV18 to TRBJ2-1; D is undetermined. The CDR3 is made up of 12 amino acids. Trimming left V 3 bases short and J 7 bases short, with 7 bases between. Per germline, CDR1 KGHSH and CDR2 LQKENI. This CDR3 reads CASSPGRNEQFF. DNA for the CDR3: TGTGCCAGCTCACCGGGTCGAAATGAGCAGTTCTTC.

This clone was observed a few times. The V and J genes are TRBV14 and TRBJ2-3, with 7 nucleotides matching TRBD1. Germline values: CDR1 SGHDN, CDR2 FVKESK. V lost 1 base to trimming and J lost 6 bases; unmatched junction nucleotides: 7. The CDR3 is made up of 15 amino acids. Here the CDR3 DNA reads TGTGCCAGCAGCCAAGCAGGGGGAAGGGCGGATACGCAGTATTTT. Its translation is CASSQAGGRADTQYF.

The chain combines TRBV3-1 (or the pseudogene TRBV3-2) with TRBJ2-3; 9 positions match TRBD2. This CDR3 comprises 15 residues. V was pared by 5 bases and J by 1 base, with 4 bases of the junction left unmatched. From germline, CDR1 is LGHDT and CDR2 YNNKEL (reference sequence). The CDR3 sequence: CASSLAGERTDTQYF. DNA of the CDR3: TGTGCCAGCAGCTTAGCGGGAGAACGCACAGATACGCAGTATTTT.

In DNA, the CDR3 is TGTGCCAGTAGTATCTCTAGCGGGAGGGACAATGAGCAGTTCTTC. It codes for CASSISSGRDNEQFF. The chain links TRBV19 to TRBJ2-1; 12 bases fit TRBD2. The CDR3 spans 15 residues. Germline CDR1 LNHDA, CDR2 SQIVND (reference sequence). V lost 3 bases, J lost 5 bases, and 2 bases stayed unmatched.

This clone occurred once. The chain links TRBV7-8 to TRBJ2-7; D remains ambiguous. Trimming stripped 5 bases from V and 1 base from J, with 15 bases between. Germline V gene sequence: CDR1 SGHVS, CDR2 FQNEAQ. This CDR3 spans 15 amino acids. The CDR3 is CASSRSSGISYEQYF. The CDR3 DNA reads as TGTGCCAGCAGCCGTTCCTCTGGAATTTCCTACGAGCAGTACTTC.

The chain employs TRBV30 and TRBJ2-1, with a tentative D call TRBD1 (5 bases). The V end lost 7 bases, the J end lost 7 bases, and 20 bases lay between the germline ends. Germline CDR1 GTSNPN, CDR2 SVGIG (reference sequence). The CDR3 totals 14 residues. This CDR3 is CASNSPLQVNEQFF. The CDR3 DNA reads TGTGCCTCGAACTCCCCCTTACAGGTTAATGAGCAGTTCTTC.